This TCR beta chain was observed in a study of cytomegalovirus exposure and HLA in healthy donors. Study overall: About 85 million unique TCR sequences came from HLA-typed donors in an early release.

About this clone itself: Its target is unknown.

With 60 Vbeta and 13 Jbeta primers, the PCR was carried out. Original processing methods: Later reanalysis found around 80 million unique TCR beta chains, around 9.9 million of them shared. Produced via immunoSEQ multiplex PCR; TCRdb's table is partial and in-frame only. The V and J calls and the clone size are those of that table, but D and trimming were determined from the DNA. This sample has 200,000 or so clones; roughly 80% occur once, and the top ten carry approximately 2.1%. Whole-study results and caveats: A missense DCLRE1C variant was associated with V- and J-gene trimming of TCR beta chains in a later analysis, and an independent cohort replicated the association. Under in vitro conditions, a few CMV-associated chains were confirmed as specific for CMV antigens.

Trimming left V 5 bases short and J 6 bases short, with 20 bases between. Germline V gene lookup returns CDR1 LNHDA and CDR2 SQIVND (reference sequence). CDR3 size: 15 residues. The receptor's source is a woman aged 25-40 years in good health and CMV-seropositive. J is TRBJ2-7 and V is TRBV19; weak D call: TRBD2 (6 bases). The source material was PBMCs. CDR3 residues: CASSGSSAGRAEQYF. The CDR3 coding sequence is TGTGCCAGTAGTGGATCTAGCGCGGGAAGGGCCGAGCAGTACTTC. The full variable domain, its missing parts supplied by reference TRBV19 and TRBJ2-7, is DGGITQSPKYLFRKEGQNVTLSCEQNLNHDAMYWYRQDPGQGLRLIYYSQIVNDFQKGDIAEGYSVSREKKESFPLTVTSAQKNPTAFYLCASSGSSAGRAEQYFGPGTRLTVT.